The 10 T cell receptor beta chains presented below share a single source sample, sequenced in a study of cytomegalovirus exposure and HLA in healthy donors. The study ran its PCR with 60 Vbeta and 13 Jbeta primers. Some clones are missing from TCRdb's copy, which holds only in-frame ones; the method was immunoSEQ multiplex PCR. The data hold 150,000 to 200,000 clones, with approximately 82% observed a single time. Sequenced: PBMCs. Every receptor here comes from a woman in her twenties or thirties in good health and CMV-seronegative.

The J gene is TRBJ2-3, the V gene TRBV28; 10 positions agree with TRBD1. Germline CDR1 reads MDHEN; CDR2 reads SYDVKM. The CDR3 spans 16 residues. V lost 4 bases, J lost 3 bases, and 7 bases stayed unmatched. This CDR3 reads CASSSRTGGRTDTQYF. Written as DNA, the CDR3 is TGTGCCAGCAGTTCAAGGACAGGGGGAAGGACAGATACGCAGTATTTT.

The CDR3 region is CASSPFTANGYTF. In nucleotides, the CDR3 is TGTGCCAGCAGCCCCTTTACAGCCAACGGCTACACCTTC. The chain joins TRBV2 to TRBJ1-2; the D is unclear. The CDR3 has 13 residues. CDR1 and CDR2 (germline): SNHLY, FYNNEI. V was pared by 6 bases and J by 8 bases, with 16 bases between.

The chain carries TRBV29-1 and TRBJ2-1; 11 bases line up with TRBD2. Germline V CDR1 and CDR2: SQVTM, ANQGSEA. The V segment lost 0 bases and the J segment 9 bases; nucleotides outside the gene matches: 7. This CDR3 is 15 amino acids long. DNA for the CDR3: TGCAGCGTTGAAGATCGAACTAGCGGGAGTAGTGAGCAGTTCTTC. This codes for CSVEDRTSGSSEQFF.

V is TRBV10-1 and J is TRBJ2-2; D is undetermined. Germline V gene lookup returns CDR1 WNHNN and CDR2 SYGVQD (reference sequence). The V end was cut by 10 bases, the J end by 6 bases, with 12 bases between. The CDR3 extends over 12 amino acids. The CDR3: CATTYKAGELFF. DNA for the CDR3: TGCGCCACGACTTATAAGGCCGGGGAGCTGTTTTTT.

The chain links TRBV6-1 to TRBJ1-2; D possibly corresponds to TRBD1 (5 bases). From germline, CDR1 is MNHNS and CDR2 SASEGT. The V end was cut by 9 bases, the J end by 4 bases, with 21 bases between. The CDR3 has 15 amino acids. This CDR3 reads CASLNRDYILYGYTF. DNA of the CDR3: TGTGCCAGTCTTAACCGGGACTACATCCTCTATGGCTACACCTTC.

The V gene is TRBV28, the J gene TRBJ1-1; 7 bases are a match to TRBD1. The V and J ends lost 1 base and 2 bases, in that order; junction bases with no gene match: 1. CDR3 length: 14 amino acids. CDR1 and CDR2 from the germline V gene are MDHEN and SYDVKM. CDR3 residues: CASSLLGGNTEAFF. The CDR3 DNA reads TGTGCCAGCAGTTTATTAGGGGGCAACACTGAAGCTTTCTTT.

This chain joins TRBV4-3 and TRBJ2-7; 7 bases agree with TRBD2. The germline CDR1 and CDR2 sequences are LGHNA and YSLEER. CDR3 length: 16 amino acids. J lost 7 bases, V lost 0 bases, and 12 bases had no gene match. CDR3 sequence: CASSQEIDGGTSEQYF. DNA of the CDR3: TGCGCCAGCAGCCAAGAAATCGACGGGGGGACTTCGGAGCAGTACTTC.

The J gene is TRBJ1-5, the V gene TRBV2, with D possibly being TRBD1 (5 bases). The germline V gene encodes CDR1 SNHLY and CDR2 FYNNEI. The V and J ends lost 4 bases and 4 bases respectively, with 8 bases between them. This CDR3 contains 13 residues. In DNA form, the CDR3 reads TGTGCCAGCAGTGTTTCAGGGAATCAGCCCCAGCATTTT. This gives the protein CASSVSGNQPQHF. The entire variable domain, with the rest obtained from reference TRBV2 and TRBJ1-5, is as follows: EPEVTQTPSHQVTQMGQEVILRCVPISNHLYFYWYRQILGQKVEFLVSFYNNEISEKSEIFDDQFSVERPDGSNFTLKIRSTKLEDSAMYFCASSVSGNQPQHFGDGTRLSIL.

J is TRBJ1-4 and V is TRBV18; TRBD1 might be the D (6 bases). The CDR3 covers 13 residues. Trimming removed 6 bases from V and 8 bases from J, with 13 bases in between. The germline V gene has CDR1 KGHSH and CDR2 LQKENI. CDR3 DNA: TGTGCCAGCTCTATACGGGACACCGAAAAACTGTTTTTT. This translates into CASSIRDTEKLFF.

The rearrangement uses TRBV2 and TRBJ1-5, with D perhaps TRBD1 (6 bases). Trimming took 0 bases from V and 0 from J, leaving 18 bases between them. CDR3 length: 19 amino acids. From germline, CDR1 is SNHLY and CDR2 FYNNEI. The CDR3 DNA reads TGTGCCAGCAGTGAAGCGCTTTGGGACACGAATTATAGCAATCAGCCCCAGCATTTT. Translating gives CASSEALWDTNYSNQPQHF. Combining the CDR3 with reference TRBV2 and TRBJ1-5 gives the whole variable domain EPEVTQTPSHQVTQMGQEVILRCVPISNHLYFYWYRQILGQKVEFLVSFYNNEISEKSEIFDDQFSVERPDGSNFTLKIRSTKLEDSAMYFCASSEALWDTNYSNQPQHFGDGTRLSIL.